This T cell receptor (beta chain) is from a study of shared T cell receptors in the human thymus. Germline V gene sequence: CDR1 MGHRA, CDR2 YSYEKL. Unmatched junction bases numbered 4, after V lost 3 bases and J lost 4 bases. CDR3 length: 15 amino acids. Generated by immunoSEQ multiplex PCR, the TCRdb table keeps only in-frame clones and is missing some. The sample yields about 540,000 clones, about 84% seen once. Another study also made use of these data, one on human thymus T cells. That work states: Samples came from healthy Finnish infants during open corrective cardiac surgery.

This sequence joins TRBV4-1 and TRBJ2-1; 9 bases align to TRBD2. Sequences were obtained from thymocytes. The sequence was obtained from a boy under two years old with a congenital heart defect. The CDR3 DNA follows: TGCGCCAGCAGCCATAGCGGGAGAGGATACAATGAGCAGTTCTTC. Translated: CASSHSGRGYNEQFF.